Each of the 21 T cell receptor beta chains below was sequenced from the same sample in a study of immune characterization of retroperitoneal liposarcoma. MiXCR, run by TCRdb on the PCR reads, gives a single entry per CDR3 protein. The sample carries fewer than 11,000 distinct CDR3 sequences, less than 35% recorded once. The material sequenced was tumor tissue. The origin of the receptors is a male donor with retroperitoneal liposarcoma.

This clonotype was seen repeatedly, ten times or more. The rearrangement links TRBV7-2 to TRBJ1-1; 9 positions agree with TRBD1. V was clipped by 4 bases and J by 0 bases; unmatched bases: 9. The CDR3 consists of 17 residues. The germline V gene has CDR1 SGHTA and CDR2 FQGNSA. The CDR3 sequence is CASSSRTGALMNTEAFF. The CDR3 nucleotides read TGTGCCAGCAGCTCCCGGACAGGGGCACTTATGAACACTGAAGCTTTCTTT.

By sample fraction, this clonotype is medium-sized (0.01 to 0.1%). V and J are TRBV6-1 and TRBJ2-1, with TRBD2 as a possible D gene (5 bases). The J call may be mistaken, given a closer DNA end match to TRBJ2-7. There are 12 residues in the CDR3. The germline gives CDR1 MNHNS, CDR2 SASEGT. CDR3 DNA: TGTGCCACATCCCCCGGAGGCTACGAGCAGTACTTC. This translates into CATSPGGYEQYF.

This clonotype was seen at least ten times. V gene TRBV12-3 or TRBV12-4 combines with J gene TRBJ2-3, with a tentative D call TRBD1 (6 bases). Trimming cost V 6 bases and J 5 bases, with 24 bases left between them. The CDR3 loop spans 17 amino acids. CDR3 in amino acids: CASSQPTQGGSGDTQYF. The CDR3 DNA sequence: TGTGCCAGCAGCCAGCCAACACAAGGGGGTTCTGGAGATACGCAGTATTTT.

The rearrangement uses TRBV11-2 and TRBJ2-1, with 7 bases that match TRBD2. The CDR3 has 17 residues. Germline V gives CDR1 SGHAT, CDR2 FQNNGV. Trimming at V came to 3 bases and at J to 2 bases, leaving 10 bases not matched to a gene. The CDR3 nucleotides are TGTGCCAGCAGCTTCTTCGCTCGGGGAGGGCCCTACAATGAGCAGTTCTTC. Translating gives CASSFFARGGPYNEQFF. The variable domain in full, completed from reference TRBV11-2 and TRBJ2-1, reads EAGVAQSPRYKIIEKRQSVAFWCNPISGHATLYWYQQILGQGPKLLIQFQNNGVVDDSQLPKDRFSAERLKGVDSTLKIQPAKLEDSAVYLCASSFFARGGPYNEQFFGPGTRLTVL.

CDR3 sequence: CASSETGWYTQYF. The CDR3, as DNA: TGTGCCAGCAGTGAAACGGGATGGTATACGCAGTATTTT. This rearrangement joins TRBV6-1 to TRBJ2-3, with D possibly TRBD2 on 5 matching bases. Trimming removed 2 bases from V and 7 bases from J, with 10 bases in between. Germline CDR1 MNHNS, CDR2 SASEGT. This CDR3 contains 13 residues.

Many counts were recorded for this clonotype. J is TRBJ2-2 and V is TRBV7-2; 15 bases line up with TRBD2. CDR3 size: 17 residues. The V gene end was trimmed by 5 bases and the J gene end by 8 bases; junction bases not matched to a gene: 9. CDR1 and CDR2 from the germline V gene are SGHTA and FQGNSA. CDR3 residues: CASSTWTSGRAGGELFF. The CDR3 DNA is TGTGCCAGCAGCACCTGGACTAGCGGGAGGGCGGGAGGGGAGCTGTTTTTT.

Sample share makes this clonotype medium-sized. V usage is TRBV6-1 and J usage is TRBJ2-4, with D possibly TRBD2 on 5 matching bases. V dropped 5 bases and J dropped 9 bases, with 20 bases sitting between them. Germline CDR1 is MNHNS and CDR2 is SASEGT. This CDR3 contains 15 residues. CDR3 in amino acids: CASSSGNQAFSIQYF. The CDR3 DNA follows: TGTGCCAGCAGTTCGGGGAACCAGGCTTTTAGCATTCAGTACTTC.

The chain combines TRBV6-1 with TRBJ2-1, with 10 bases fitting TRBD2. Germline V gene data show CDR1 as MNHNS and CDR2 as SASEGT. There are 15 residues in the CDR3. The junction had 12 bases not matched to a gene; V was cut back by 6 bases and J by 10 bases. The CDR3 DNA reads TGTGCCAGCAGACTGACTAGCGGGTTCACCTACGAGCAGTTCTTC. Translated: CASRLTSGFTYEQFF.

CDR3 DNA: TGTGCCAGCAGTAAGGACAGGACGCAGTATTTT. Translation gives CASSKDRTQYF. The genes are TRBV11-3 and TRBJ2-3, with 7 bases fitting TRBD1. Germline V gene lookup returns CDR1 SGHNT and CDR2 YENEEA. This CDR3 comprises 11 residues. J lost 9 bases, V lost 6 bases, and 3 bases had no gene match.

This chain uses TRBV4-1 with TRBJ2-2; TRBD2 matches at 12 bases. Looked up from germline, CDR1 is MGHRA and CDR2 is YSYEKL. This CDR3 region has 17 residues. Trimming took 4 bases from V and 1 from J; bases not matched to a gene: 4. DNA of the CDR3: TGCGCCAGCAGCCCGGGACTAGCGGGCCTGAACACCGGGGAGCTGTTTTTT. Protein: CASSPGLAGLNTGELFF.

This chain links TRBV4-3 with TRBJ2-1; D not resolved. The CDR3 has 15 residues. V lost 3 bases and J lost 0, with 9 bases in between. CDR1 LGHNA and CDR2 YSLEER come from the germline V gene. This CDR3 reads CASSHSPSSYNEQFF. CDR3 DNA: TGCGCCAGCAGCCATAGTCCCAGCTCCTACAATGAGCAGTTCTTC.

The table lists this clonotype with a few counts. The chain has TRBV27 and TRBJ2-1; TRBD1 matches at 8 bases. Gene TRBJ2-7 matches the end of the DNA better, so the J call may be wrong. In germline, CDR1 is MNHEY, CDR2 SMNVEV (reference sequence). This CDR3 is built from 13 residues. In DNA, the CDR3 is TGTGCCAGCAGTTATACAGGGGGAAACGAGCAGTACTTC. Protein sequence: CASSYTGGNEQYF.

The chain carries TRBV6-1 and TRBJ2-3; D may be TRBD1 (6 bases). CDR3 size: 15 residues. Trimming left V 6 bases short and J 3 bases short, with 16 bases between. Germline-derived CDR1 and CDR2 are MNHNS and SASEGT. CDR3 residues: CASRTGQRTTDTQYF. CDR3 DNA sequence: TGTGCCAGCAGGACAGGACAGAGAACAACAGATACGCAGTATTTT.

This clonotype was observed many times. The chain employs TRBV11-1 and TRBJ1-6; 7 nucleotides agree with TRBD1. CDR3 length: 20 residues. CDR1 and CDR2 from the germline V gene are SGHAT and FQDESV (reference sequence). After removal of 4 bases from V and 5 bases from J, the junction contained 20 bases not matched to a gene. CDR3 DNA: TGTGCCAGCAGCTACCCCTCGGTTCGAGAGGGGGCATGGAATAATTCACCCCTCCACTTT. Encoded protein: CASSYPSVREGAWNNSPLHF.

The V gene is TRBV5-1, the J gene TRBJ2-7, with D possibly matching TRBD1 (5 bases). Trimming took 2 bases from V and 4 from J, leaving 19 bases between them. The CDR3 extends over 16 amino acids. CDR1 is SGHRS, CDR2 YFSETQ, per germline. The CDR3 sequence: CASSLGVRGGRYEQYF. CDR3 in DNA: TGCGCCAGCAGCTTAGGGGTTCGAGGTGGGCGGTACGAGCAGTACTTC.

The chain carries TRBV12-3 or TRBV12-4 and TRBJ1-2; D may be TRBD1 (6 bases). V was cut by 5 bases and J by 6 bases, with 16 bases left in between. The CDR3 spans 14 residues. CDR3 region: CASSPSTGINGYTF. Here the CDR3 DNA reads TGTGCCAGCAGTCCCAGCACAGGGATTAATGGCTACACCTTC.

This sequence joins TRBV6-1 and TRBJ2-1; 7 nucleotides line up with TRBD2. The CDR3 has 13 residues. The junction had 3 bases not matched to a gene; V was cut back by 6 bases and J by 4 bases. The germline gives CDR1 MNHNS, CDR2 SASEGT. The CDR3 is CASRTSPYNEQFF. The DNA for the CDR3 is TGTGCCAGCAGGACTAGCCCGTACAATGAGCAGTTCTTC.

V gene TRBV7-2 combines with J gene TRBJ1-4; D unresolved. Trimming took 2 bases from V and 0 from J, leaving 7 bases between them. The V gene's germline CDR1 is SGHTA and CDR2 FQGNSA. The CDR3 extends over 15 amino acids. The chain's CDR3 is CASSLSGATNEKLFF. The CDR3 nucleotides are TGTGCCAGCAGCTTAAGCGGGGCAACTAATGAAAAACTGTTTTTT.

This clonotype is judged medium-sized (0.01 to 0.1%). The chain couples TRBV6-1 to TRBJ2-5, with D unresolved. CDR1 MNHNS and CDR2 SASEGT come from the germline V gene. Trimming left V 5 bases short and J 4 bases short, with 5 bases between. The CDR3 runs 11 residues. The CDR3 loop is CASSSPETQYF. CDR3 coding DNA: TGTGCCAGCAGTTCCCCAGAGACCCAGTACTTC.

This clonotype was observed a few times. The chain carries TRBV7-3 and TRBJ2-1, with D perhaps TRBD1 or TRBD2 (5 bases each). Looked up from germline, CDR1 is SGHTA and CDR2 is FQGTGA. The CDR3 runs to 14 residues. V was shortened by 5 bases and J by 9 bases, with 17 bases between the two germline ends. CDR3 coding DNA: TGTGCCAGCAGCCCAACGGGGACCAAAGGTGAGCAGTTCTTC. It yields the protein CASSPTGTKGEQFF. Full variable domain (remainder filled in from reference TRBV7-3 and TRBJ2-1): GAGVSQTPSNKVTEKGKYVELRCDPISGHTALYWYRQSLGQGPEFLIYFQGTGAADDSGLPNDRFFAVRPEGSVSTLKIQRTERGDSAVYLCASSPTGTKGEQFFGPGTRLTVL.

The V call is TRBV27, the J call TRBJ2-1, with D perhaps assigned TRBD1 or TRBD2 (5 bases each). The germline V gene has CDR1 MNHEY and CDR2 SMNVEV (reference sequence). The V end was cut by 4 bases, the J end by 5 bases, with 12 bases between. This CDR3 contains 14 residues. The CDR3 DNA sequence: TGTGCCAGCAGTTGGGACGGAGAGAACAATGAGCAGTTCTTC. Translated, it gives CASSWDGENNEQFF.